These 10 T cell receptor beta chains originate from one sample sequenced in a study of T cell changes during pregnancy in multiple sclerosis. Sequencing was performed with immunoSEQ multiplex PCR; in TCRdb, only in-frame clones are kept and a portion is missing. Counted here are about 110,000 clones, roughly nine tenths occurring once; the ten biggest clones make up 3% to 3.5%. This sample comprised peripheral blood, obtained after pregnancy. Receptor source: a female donor with multiple sclerosis, enrolled in a pregnancy study.

The V call is TRBV9, the J call TRBJ1-5, with 8 bases matching TRBD1. Germline V lookup: CDR1 SGDLS, CDR2 YYNGEE. This CDR3 has 15 residues. V lost 7 bases, J lost 4 bases, and 10 bases stayed unmatched. CDR3 nucleotides: TGTGCCAGCGCCCTGGGACAGGCCGCTAATCAGCCCCAGCATTTT. Translated, it gives CASALGQAANQPQHF.

This rearrangement joins TRBV7-8 to TRBJ2-7; D is perhaps TRBD1 (6 bases). Germline-derived CDR1 and CDR2 are SGHVS and FQNEAQ. The CDR3 is 15 amino acids. Trimming cost V 0 bases and J 1 base, with 10 bases left between them. The CDR3 sequence is CASSLADRSSYEQYF. The DNA of the CDR3 is TGTGCCAGCAGCTTAGCGGACAGAAGTTCCTACGAGCAGTACTTC.

V and J are TRBV5-1 and TRBJ1-4, with 7 bases lining up with TRBD1. The germline V gene encodes CDR1 SGHRS and CDR2 YFSETQ. Trimming took 4 bases from V and 4 from J; bases not matched to a gene: 7. This CDR3 has 15 residues. In DNA form, the CDR3 reads TGCGCCAGCAGCCCACAGACAGGGATTAATGAAAAACTGTTTTTT. Residues: CASSPQTGINEKLFF.

The chain has TRBV2 and TRBJ2-7; perhaps TRBD2 as D (6 bases). CDR1 and CDR2 from the germline V gene are SNHLY and FYNNEI. The CDR3 length is 13 residues. Trimming removed 6 bases at V and 5 bases at J, with 14 bases between. The CDR3 bases are TGTGCCAGCAGCCGGGAGACCTACGACGAGCAGTACTTC. It is translated as CASSRETYDEQYF. Looking up the rest from reference TRBV2 and TRBJ2-7 gives the full variable domain: EPEVTQTPSHQVTQMGQEVILRCVPISNHLYFYWYRQILGQKVEFLVSFYNNEISEKSEIFDDQFSVERPDGSNFTLKIRSTKLEDSAMYFCASSRETYDEQYFGPGTRLTVT.

The table lists this clone with a count of one. This chain links TRBV9 with TRBJ1-4; D gene ambiguous. This CDR3 comprises 15 residues. Germline-derived CDR1 and CDR2 are SGDLS and YYNGEE. The V end lost 0 bases, the J end lost 8 bases, and 14 bases lay between the germline ends. The CDR3 sequence is CASSVVEGRGEKLFF. The CDR3 coding sequence is TGTGCCAGCAGCGTAGTGGAGGGAAGAGGGGAAAAACTGTTTTTT.

The rearrangement links TRBV6-1 to TRBJ2-7; the match to TRBD1 covers 7 bases. The CDR3 totals 16 residues. The germline gives CDR1 MNHNS, CDR2 SASEGT. The J segment lost 0 bases and the V segment lost 3 bases, leaving 8 bases of the junction unmatched. CDR3 coding DNA: TGTGCCAGCAGTGATCCCCGACAGGGAACCTCCTACGAGCAGTACTTC. The encoded protein is CASSDPRQGTSYEQYF.

The gene calls are TRBV4-1 and TRBJ2-2; a weak D match, TRBD2 (5 bases). Between the trimmed V and J ends, which lost 4 bases and 4 bases, there was a span of 10 bases. CDR3 length: 14 residues. Germline V gene sequence: CDR1 MGHRA, CDR2 YSYEKL. Here the CDR3 reads CASSPPRGTGELFF. The CDR3 DNA follows: TGCGCCAGCAGCCCACCTCGGGGCACCGGGGAGCTGTTTTTT.

This clone was found once. The rearrangement uses TRBV7-8 and TRBJ1-5; D not certain. Germline V lookup: CDR1 SGHVS, CDR2 FQNEAQ. The ends were cut back, 1 base at V and 1 base at J, with 11 bases in the middle. The CDR3 is 16 residues long. The CDR3 is CASSLVVGDSNQPQHF. In nucleotides, the CDR3 is TGTGCCAGCAGCTTAGTGGTAGGAGACAGCAATCAGCCCCAGCATTTT.

V and J are TRBV19 and TRBJ2-7, with 9 bases aligning to TRBD1. This CDR3 has 15 residues. Germline-derived CDR1 and CDR2 are LNHDA and SQIVND (reference sequence). The V gene end was trimmed by 5 bases and the J gene end by 3 bases; junction bases not matched to a gene: 8. The CDR3 sequence: CASSSSTGGSYEQYF. CDR3 DNA sequence: TGTGCCAGTAGTTCATCGACAGGGGGAAGCTACGAGCAGTACTTC.

The gene calls are TRBV4-1 and TRBJ2-7, with D perhaps matching TRBD1 (6 bases). CDR3 length: 17 residues. The germline gives CDR1 MGHRA, CDR2 YSYEKL. Trimming took 0 bases from V and 3 from J, leaving 18 bases between them. The CDR3 region has the DNA TGCGCCAGCAGCCAAGACAAGGATTACACAGGGCTCTACGAGCAGTACTTC. This translates into CASSQDKDYTGLYEQYF.